This T cell receptor (beta chain) came from a study of tissue T cells after allogeneic stem cell transplantation. At the level of the study: Of the grafts for graft-versus-host disease patients, four were unmodified and three CD34-selected. CD3+ T cells were flow-sorted when enough cells; otherwise DNA extracted directly. Study conclusions and caveats: Anatomically similar tissues had similar TCR repertoires within each patient. Tissue-detected TCR repertoire was only partly captured by blood and spleen T cells.

Note on this clone: Its target is unknown.

Produced via immunoSEQ multiplex PCR; TCRdb's table is partial and in-frame only. The table shows 25,000 or so clones, with under 95% occurring only once. Germline V gene lookup returns CDR1 WNHNN and CDR2 SYGVQD (reference sequence). Trimming cost V 6 bases and J 1 base, with 9 bases left between them. This CDR3 is 13 amino acids long. The TCR comes from a male donor older than 55 who later had graft-versus-host disease after an allogeneic stem cell transplant. This rearrangement joins TRBV10-1 to TRBJ1-1; D ambiguous. The sequences come from blood, collected before transplantation. This CDR3 is CASRVDQNTEAFF. CDR3 nucleotides: TGCGCCAGCAGAGTGGACCAGAACACTGAAGCTTTCTTT.